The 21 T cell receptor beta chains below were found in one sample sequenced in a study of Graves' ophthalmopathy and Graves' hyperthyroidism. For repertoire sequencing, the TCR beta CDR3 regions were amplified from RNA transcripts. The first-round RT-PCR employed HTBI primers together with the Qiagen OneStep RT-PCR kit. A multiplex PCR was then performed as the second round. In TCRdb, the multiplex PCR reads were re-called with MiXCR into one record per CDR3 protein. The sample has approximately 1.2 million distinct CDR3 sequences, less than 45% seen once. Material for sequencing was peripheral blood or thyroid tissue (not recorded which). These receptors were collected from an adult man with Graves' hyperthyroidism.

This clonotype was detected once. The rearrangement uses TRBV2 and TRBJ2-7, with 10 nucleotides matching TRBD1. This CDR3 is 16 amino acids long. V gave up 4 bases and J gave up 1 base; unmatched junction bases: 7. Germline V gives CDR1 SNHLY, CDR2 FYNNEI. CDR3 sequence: CASSAFGTGASYEQYF. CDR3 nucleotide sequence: TGTGCCAGCAGTGCGTTCGGGACAGGGGCGTCCTACGAGCAGTACTTC. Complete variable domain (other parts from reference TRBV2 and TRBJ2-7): EPEVTQTPSHQVTQMGQEVILRCVPISNHLYFYWYRQILGQKVEFLVSFYNNEISEKSEIFDDQFSVERPDGSNFTLKIRSTKLEDSAMYFCASSAFGTGASYEQYFGPGTRLTVT.

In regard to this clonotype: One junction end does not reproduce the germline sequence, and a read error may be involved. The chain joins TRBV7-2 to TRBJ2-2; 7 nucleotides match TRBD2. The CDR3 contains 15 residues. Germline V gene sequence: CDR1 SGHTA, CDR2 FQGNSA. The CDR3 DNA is TGTGCAAGCAGCGGACTAGAGGGTGGGATTGGGGAGCTGTTTTTT. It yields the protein CASSGLEGGIGELFF.

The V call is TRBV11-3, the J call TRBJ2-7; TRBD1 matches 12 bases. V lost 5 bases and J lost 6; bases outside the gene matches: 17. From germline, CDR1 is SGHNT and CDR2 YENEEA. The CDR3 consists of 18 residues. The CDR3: CASSPGQGAWEWGVEQYF. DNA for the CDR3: TGTGCCAGCAGCCCGGGACAGGGGGCGTGGGAGTGGGGCGTCGAGCAGTACTTC.

The CDR3 sequence: CSAKIPSGTEAFF. Written as DNA, the CDR3 is TGCAGTGCTAAGATCCCGAGTGGCACTGAAGCTTTCTTT. The rearrangement joins TRBV20-1 to TRBJ1-1; no reliable D call. The CDR3 extends over 13 amino acids. Trimming took 4 bases from V and 4 from J, leaving 13 bases between them. Germline assignment: CDR1 DFQATT and CDR2 SNEGSKA (reference sequence).

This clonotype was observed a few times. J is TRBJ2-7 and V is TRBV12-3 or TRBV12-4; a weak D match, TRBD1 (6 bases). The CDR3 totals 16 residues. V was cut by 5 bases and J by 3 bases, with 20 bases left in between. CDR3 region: CASSGAGDTGNYEQYF. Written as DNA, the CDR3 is TGTGCCAGCAGTGGGGCTGGGGACACGGGAAACTACGAGCAGTACTTC.

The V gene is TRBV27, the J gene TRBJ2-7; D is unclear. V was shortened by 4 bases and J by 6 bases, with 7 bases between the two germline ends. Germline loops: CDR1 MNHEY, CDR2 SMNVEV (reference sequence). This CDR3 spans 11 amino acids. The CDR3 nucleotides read TGTGCCAGCAGTTATTTATCCGAGCAGTACTTC. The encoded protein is CASSYLSEQYF.

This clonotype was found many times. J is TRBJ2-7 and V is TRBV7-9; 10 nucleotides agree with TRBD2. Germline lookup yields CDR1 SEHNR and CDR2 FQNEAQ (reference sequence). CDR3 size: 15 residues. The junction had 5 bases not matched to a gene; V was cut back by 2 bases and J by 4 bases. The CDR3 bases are TGTGCCAGCAGCTTACTCGGGACTAGCGTATACGAGCAGTACTTC. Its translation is CASSLLGTSVYEQYF.

This CDR3 is CASSATSTPYTQYF. The CDR3 nucleotides read TGTGCCAGCAGCGCCACTAGCACCCCCTATACGCAGTATTTT. The chain carries TRBV28 and TRBJ2-3; weak D call: TRBD2 (6 bases). The germline gives CDR1 MDHEN, CDR2 SYDVKM. V lost 6 bases and J 7 bases, leaving 17 bases between the germline ends. CDR3 length: 14 amino acids.

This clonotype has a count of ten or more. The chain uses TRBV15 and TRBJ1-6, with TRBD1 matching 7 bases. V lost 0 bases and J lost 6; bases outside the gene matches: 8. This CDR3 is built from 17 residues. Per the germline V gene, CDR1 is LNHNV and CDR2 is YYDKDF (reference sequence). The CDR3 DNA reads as TGTGCCACCAGCAGAGATCCTAGGGGACAGTTTAATTCACCCCTCCACTTT. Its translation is CATSRDPRGQFNSPLHF.

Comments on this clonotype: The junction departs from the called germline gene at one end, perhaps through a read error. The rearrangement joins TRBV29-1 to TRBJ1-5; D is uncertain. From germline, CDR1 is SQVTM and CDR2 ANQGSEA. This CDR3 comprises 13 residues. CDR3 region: CSVGEYSNRPQHF. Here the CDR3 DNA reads TGCAGCGTTGGCGAGTATAGCAATCGGCCCCAGCATTTT.

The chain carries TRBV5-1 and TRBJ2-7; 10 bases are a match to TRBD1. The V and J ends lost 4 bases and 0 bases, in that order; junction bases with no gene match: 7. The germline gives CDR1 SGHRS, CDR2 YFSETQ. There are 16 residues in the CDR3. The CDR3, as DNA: TGCGCCAGCAGCCCCGGGACAGGGGCGGGCTCCTACGAGCAGTACTTC. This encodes CASSPGTGAGSYEQYF. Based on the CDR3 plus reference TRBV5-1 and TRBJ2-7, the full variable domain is KAGVTQTPRYLIKTRGQQVTLSCSPISGHRSVSWYQQTPGQGLQFLFEYFSETQRNKGNFPGRFSGRQFSNSRSEMNVSTLELGDSALYLCASSPGTGAGSYEQYFGPGTRLTVT.

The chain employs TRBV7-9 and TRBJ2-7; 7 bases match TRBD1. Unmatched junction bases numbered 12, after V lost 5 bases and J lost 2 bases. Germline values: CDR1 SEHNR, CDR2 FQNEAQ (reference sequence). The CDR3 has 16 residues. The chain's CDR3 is CASSPVGGQRTYEQYF. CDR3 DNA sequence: TGTGCCAGCAGCCCTGTTGGGGGACAGAGAACCTACGAGCAGTACTTC.

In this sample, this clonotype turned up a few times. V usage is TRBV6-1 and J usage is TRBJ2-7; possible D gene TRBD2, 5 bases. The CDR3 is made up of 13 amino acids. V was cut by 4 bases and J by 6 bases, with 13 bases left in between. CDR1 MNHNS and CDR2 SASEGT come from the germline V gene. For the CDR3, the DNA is TGTGCCAGCAGTGCCGGGGTGGGGATCGAGCAGTACTTC. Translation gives CASSAGVGIEQYF.

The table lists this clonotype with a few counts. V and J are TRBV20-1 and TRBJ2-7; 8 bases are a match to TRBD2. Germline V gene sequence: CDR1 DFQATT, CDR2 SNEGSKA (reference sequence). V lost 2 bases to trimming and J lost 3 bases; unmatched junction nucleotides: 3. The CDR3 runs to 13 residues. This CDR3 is CSARYGGDYEQYF. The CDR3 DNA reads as TGCAGTGCTAGATACGGGGGGGACTACGAGCAGTACTTC.

The DNA for the CDR3 is TGTGCCAGCAGCTATGGGACACCTGGGCCATATAGCAATCAGCCCCAGCATTTT. It translates to CASSYGTPGPYSNQPQHF. The V and J genes are TRBV5-5 and TRBJ1-5, with D perhaps matching TRBD1 (6 bases). Per the germline V gene, CDR1 is SGHKS and CDR2 is YYEKEE (reference sequence). The V and J ends lost 3 bases and 0 bases respectively, with 19 bases between them. This CDR3 region has 18 residues. The whole variable domain, filled in from reference TRBV5-5 and TRBJ1-5, reads DAGVTQSPTHLIKTRGQQVTLRCSPISGHKSVSWYQQVLGQGPQFIFQYYEKEERGRGNFPDRFSARQFPNYSSELNVNALLLGDSALYLCASSYGTPGPYSNQPQHFGDGTRLSIL.

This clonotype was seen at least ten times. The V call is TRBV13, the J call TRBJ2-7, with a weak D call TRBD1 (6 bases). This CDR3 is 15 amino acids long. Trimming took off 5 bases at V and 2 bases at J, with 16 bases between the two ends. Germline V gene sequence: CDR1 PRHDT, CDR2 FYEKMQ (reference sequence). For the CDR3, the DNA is TGTGCCAGCAGCCACAGGGCGACCACGGCCTACGAGCAGTACTTC. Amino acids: CASSHRATTAYEQYF.

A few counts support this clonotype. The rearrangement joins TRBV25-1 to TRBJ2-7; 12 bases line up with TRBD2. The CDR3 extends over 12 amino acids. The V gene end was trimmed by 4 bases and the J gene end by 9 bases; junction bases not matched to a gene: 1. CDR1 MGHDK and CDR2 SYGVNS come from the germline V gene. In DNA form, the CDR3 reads TGTGCCAGCAGTGTGACTAGCGGGAGGCAGTACTTC. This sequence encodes CASSVTSGRQYF.

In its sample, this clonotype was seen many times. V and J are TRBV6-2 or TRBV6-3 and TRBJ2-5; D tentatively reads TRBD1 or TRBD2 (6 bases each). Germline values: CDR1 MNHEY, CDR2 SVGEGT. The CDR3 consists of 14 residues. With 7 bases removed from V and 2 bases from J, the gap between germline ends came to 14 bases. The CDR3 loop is CASNAGQGQETQYF. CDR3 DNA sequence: TGTGCCAGCAACGCGGGACAAGGGCAAGAGACCCAGTACTTC.

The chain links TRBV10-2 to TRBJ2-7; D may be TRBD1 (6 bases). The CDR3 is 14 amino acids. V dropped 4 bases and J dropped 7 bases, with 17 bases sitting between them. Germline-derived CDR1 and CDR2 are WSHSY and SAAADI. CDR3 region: CASSALAGVREQYF. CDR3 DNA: TGCGCCAGCAGTGCCTTGGCAGGGGTTAGGGAGCAGTACTTC.

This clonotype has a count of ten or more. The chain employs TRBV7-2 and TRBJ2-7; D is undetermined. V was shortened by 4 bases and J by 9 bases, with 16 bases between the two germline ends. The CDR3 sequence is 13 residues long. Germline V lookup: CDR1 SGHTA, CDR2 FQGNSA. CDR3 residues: CASSSRLNLGQYF. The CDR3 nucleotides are TGTGCCAGCAGCTCTCGACTCAATTTGGGGCAGTACTTC. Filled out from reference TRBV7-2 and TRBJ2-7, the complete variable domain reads GAGVSQSPSNKVTEKGKDVELRCDPISGHTALYWYRQSLGQGLEFLIYFQGNSAPDKSGLPSDRFSAERTGGSVSTLTIQRTQQEDSAVYLCASSSRLNLGQYFGPGTRLTVT.

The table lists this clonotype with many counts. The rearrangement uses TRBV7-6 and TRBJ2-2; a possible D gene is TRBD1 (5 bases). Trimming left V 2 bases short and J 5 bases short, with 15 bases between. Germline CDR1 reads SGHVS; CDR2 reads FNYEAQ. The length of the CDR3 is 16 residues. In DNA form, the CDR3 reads TGTGCCAGCAGCTTAAGGAGCAGGGATGGGACCGGGGAGCTGTTTTTT. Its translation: CASSLRSRDGTGELFF.